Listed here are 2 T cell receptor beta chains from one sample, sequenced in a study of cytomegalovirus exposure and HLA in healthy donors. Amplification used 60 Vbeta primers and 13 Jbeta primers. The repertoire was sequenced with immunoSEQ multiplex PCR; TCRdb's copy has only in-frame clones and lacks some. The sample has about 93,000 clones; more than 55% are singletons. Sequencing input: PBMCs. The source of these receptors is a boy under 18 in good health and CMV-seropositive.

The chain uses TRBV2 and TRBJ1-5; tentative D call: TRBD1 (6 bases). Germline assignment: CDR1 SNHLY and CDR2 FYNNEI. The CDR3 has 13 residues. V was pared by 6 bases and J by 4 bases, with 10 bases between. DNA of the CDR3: TGTGCCAGCAGGATAACAGGGAATCAGCCCCAGCATTTT. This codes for CASRITGNQPQHF.

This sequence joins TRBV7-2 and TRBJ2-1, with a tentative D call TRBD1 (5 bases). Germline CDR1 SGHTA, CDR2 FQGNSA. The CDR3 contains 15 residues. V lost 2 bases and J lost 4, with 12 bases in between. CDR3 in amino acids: CASSLLQAPYNEQFF. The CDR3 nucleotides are TGTGCCAGCAGCTTACTACAGGCGCCTTACAATGAGCAGTTCTTC.